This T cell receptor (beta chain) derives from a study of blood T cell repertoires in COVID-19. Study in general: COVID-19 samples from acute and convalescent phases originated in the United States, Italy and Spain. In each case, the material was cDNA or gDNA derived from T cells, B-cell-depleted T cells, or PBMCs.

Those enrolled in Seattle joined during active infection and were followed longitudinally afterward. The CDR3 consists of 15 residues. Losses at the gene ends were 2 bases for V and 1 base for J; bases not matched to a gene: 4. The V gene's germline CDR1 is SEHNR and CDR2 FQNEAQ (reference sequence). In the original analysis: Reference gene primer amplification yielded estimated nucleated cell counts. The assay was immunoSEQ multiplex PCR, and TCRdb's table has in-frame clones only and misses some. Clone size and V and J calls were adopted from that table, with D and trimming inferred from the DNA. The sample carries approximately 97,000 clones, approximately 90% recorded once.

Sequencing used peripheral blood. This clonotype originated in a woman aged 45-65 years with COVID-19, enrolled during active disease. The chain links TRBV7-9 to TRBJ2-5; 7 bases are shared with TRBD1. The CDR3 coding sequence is TGTGCCAGCAGCTTATCGCCAGGGGGCCAAGAGACCCAGTACTTC. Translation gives CASSLSPGGQETQYF.